This is a list of T cell receptor beta chains from one sample in a study of blood T cell repertoires in COVID-19. The data were produced by immunoSEQ multiplex PCR, yet TCRdb's version contains in-frame clones alone and is incomplete. The sample comprises 84,000 or so clones, just under 80% of which are singletons, and around 33% rests with the top ten. The sequencing sample was made of peripheral blood. Receptor source: a man aged 55 to 69 with COVID-19, enrolled during active disease. Each CDR3 is given with its conserved first and last residue. Fields, in order: clone size, V gene, CDR3 protein. For some rows the clone size is stated as once, few or many, or as a class when expanded; others skip it.

NA TRBV14 CASSQRETQYF
NA TRBV3-1/TRBV3-2 CASSQVTGAYEQYF
NA TRBV27 CASQPGDTNTGELFF
NA TRBV5-1 CASSSTGYEQYF
many TRBV2 CANTQGDYGYTF
NA TRBV27 CASSRAGWDTEAFF
NA TRBV7-2 CASRRSGSPSGEQFF
NA TRBV11-2 CASSLLVESGWTGELFF
NA TRBV5-1 CASSLGRRGFSYNEQFF
NA TRBV12-3/TRBV12-4 CASRGGKNEQFF
NA TRBV5-4 CASSSGQGNTGELFF
NA TRBV14 CASSLGTSGRDEQFF
once TRBV21-1 CASSKNGGVTEAFF
NA TRBV5-6 CASSLYGTGGEGGEKLFF
NA TRBV7-9 CASSTVSGATDTQYF
few TRBV7-2 CASSLVHAGSGNTIYF
NA TRBV7-9 CASGPDYGYTF
NA TRBV10-3 CAISVRTSGGGTGELFF
NA TRBV6-4 CASSPSGGWSGGYTF
few TRBV18 CASSRLDRGYNEQFF
NA TRBV4-1 CASSQDFLAGVQSSYEQYF
NA TRBV27 CASSFVGASTDTQYF
NA TRBV12-5 CASGLVIGNSYNEQFF
NA TRBV18 CASSNPNRGTEAFF
NA TRBV9 CASSAQTGGGYEQYF
NA TRBV5-1 CASSRGSGANVLTF
NA TRBV3-1/TRBV3-2 CAGGDSGANVLTF
NA TRBV12-5 CASGSGGPGELEQFF
NA TRBV5-6 CASSRDRATEAFF
NA TRBV19 CASCQGYNEKLFF
NA TRBV2 CASSQGEDTEAFF
NA TRBV9 CASSSGGYTGELFF
NA TRBV14 CASSPYKRANTDTQYF
many TRBV3-1/TRBV3-2 CASSGGGPEAFF
NA TRBV9 CASSPLTGNSPLHF
NA TRBV18 CASSAFEMNSGNTIYF
NA TRBV6-1 CASSDYRLAGGPLDTQYF
NA TRBV2 CASGTNGYEQYF
NA TRBV5-1 CASSLLAGGPKETQYF
NA TRBV2 CASSVLAGGWYNEQFF